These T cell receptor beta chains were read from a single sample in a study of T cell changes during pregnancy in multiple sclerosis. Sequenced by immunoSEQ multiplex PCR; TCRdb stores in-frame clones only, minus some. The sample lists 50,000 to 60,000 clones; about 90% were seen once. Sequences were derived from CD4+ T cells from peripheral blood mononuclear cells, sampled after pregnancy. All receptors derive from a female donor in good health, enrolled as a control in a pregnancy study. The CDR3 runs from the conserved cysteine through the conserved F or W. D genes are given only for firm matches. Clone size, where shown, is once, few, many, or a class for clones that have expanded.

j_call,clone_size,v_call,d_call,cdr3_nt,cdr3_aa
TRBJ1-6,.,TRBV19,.,TGTGCCAGTAGTGTAGGACAGCCTGGTCGGTCACCCCTCCACTTT,CASSVGQPGRSPLHF
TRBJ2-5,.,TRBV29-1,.,TGCAGCGTTGAAACTGCGGAGACCCAGTACTTC,CSVETAETQYF
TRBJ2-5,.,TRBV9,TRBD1,TGTGCCAGCAGCGTGGGACAGATCCAAGAGACCCAGTACTTC,CASSVGQIQETQYF
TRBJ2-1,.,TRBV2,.,TGTGCCAGCAGTGAAAGGGGATCCGCCCTGGCCTACAATGAGCAGTTCTTC,CASSERGSALAYNEQFF
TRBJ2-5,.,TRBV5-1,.,TGCGCCAGCAGCTTATCGGGGGTCCAAGAGACCCAGTACTTC,CASSLSGVQETQYF
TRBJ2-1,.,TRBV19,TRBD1,TGTGCCAGTAGTATGAGAGGGGGCAGTAATGAGCAGTTCTTC,CASSMRGGSNEQFF
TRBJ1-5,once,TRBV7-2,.,TGTGCCAGCAGCTTCGGCGGGAATCAGCCCCAGCATTTT,CASSFGGNQPQHF
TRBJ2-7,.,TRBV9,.,TGTGCCAGCAGCGTAGGAGCAGGGTCCTACGAGCAGTACTTC,CASSVGAGSYEQYF
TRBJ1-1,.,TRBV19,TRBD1,TGTGCCTCTTGGGACAGGTGGAACACTGAAGCTTTCTTT,CASWDRWNTEAFF
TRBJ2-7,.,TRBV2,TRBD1,TGTGCCAGCAGTGAGGACAGGGGGCGGAACGAGCAGTACTTC,CASSEDRGRNEQYF
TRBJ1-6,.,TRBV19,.,TGTGCCAGTAGTCAGGAAGTAAATTCACCCCTCCACTTT,CASSQEVNSPLHF
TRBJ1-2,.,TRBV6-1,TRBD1,TGTGCCAGCAGTGTAGCCGGGACAGGGTATGGCTACACCTTC,CASSVAGTGYGYTF
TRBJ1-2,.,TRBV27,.,TGTGCCAGCAGAGGGGCCTTAGACTATGGCTACACCTTC,CASRGALDYGYTF
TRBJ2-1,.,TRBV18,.,TGTGCCAGCTCACCAGAGGGGGTATACAATGAGCAGTTCTTC,CASSPEGVYNEQFF
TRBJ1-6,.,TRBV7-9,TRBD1,TGTGCCAGCAGCTTACGGGAGGGGGCACGTTCACCCCTCCACTTT,CASSLREGARSPLHF
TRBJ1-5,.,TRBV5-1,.,TGCGCCAGCAGACCTGGCCCAAATCAGCCCCAGCATTTT,CASRPGPNQPQHF
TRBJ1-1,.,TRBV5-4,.,TGTGCCAGCAGGCAGGCAGGGGCCACTGAAGCTTTCTTT,CASRQAGATEAFF
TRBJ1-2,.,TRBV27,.,TGTGCCAGCAGTTTCCAGGGGTCACACTATGGCTACACCTTC,CASSFQGSHYGYTF
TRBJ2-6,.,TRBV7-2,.,TGTGCCAGCAGCTTCGGAGGAACCCCTGGGGCCAACGTCCTGACTTTC,CASSFGGTPGANVLTF
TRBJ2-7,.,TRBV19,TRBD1,TGTGCCAGTAGTATATTACCACGAGGGACAGGACTAAGGGACGAGCAGTACTTC,CASSILPRGTGLRDEQYF
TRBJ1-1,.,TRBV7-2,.,TGTGCCAGCAGCTCCCCGGACAGCCCGGGCACTGAAGCTTTCTTT,CASSSPDSPGTEAFF
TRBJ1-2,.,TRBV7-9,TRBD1,TGTGCCAGCAGCCCTTGGGACAGGGTCGGGTATGGCTACACCTTC,CASSPWDRVGYGYTF
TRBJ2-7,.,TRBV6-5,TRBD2,TGTGCCAGCAGTTACCAAGCGGGGATCTCCTACGAGCAGTACTTC,CASSYQAGISYEQYF
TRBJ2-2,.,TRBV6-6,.,TGTGCCAGCAGCACAGGAGGGGCGGGGACCGGGGAGCTGTTTTTT,CASSTGGAGTGELFF
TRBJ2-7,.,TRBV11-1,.,TGTGCCAGCAGCTTAAACACCAACTACGAGCAGTACTTC,CASSLNTNYEQYF
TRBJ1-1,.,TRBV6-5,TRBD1,TGTGCCAGCAGTTTACAGGGGCGGACTGAAGCTTTCTTT,CASSLQGRTEAFF
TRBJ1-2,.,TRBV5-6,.,TGTGCCAGCAGCTCAGGGGCAGGGTGGGGCTACACCTTC,CASSSGAGWGYTF
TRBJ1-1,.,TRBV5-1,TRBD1,TGCGCCAGCAGCACACAGCAGGGGGGCGGCACTGAAGCTTTCTTT,CASSTQQGGGTEAFF
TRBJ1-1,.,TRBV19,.,TGTGCCAGCGCCTGGACAGAGGACACTGAAGCTTTCTTT,CASAWTEDTEAFF